What follows is one T cell receptor beta chain and its context. This record comes from a study of blood T cell repertoires in COVID-19. Across the study: Acute-phase and convalescent COVID-19 samples originated in the United States, Italy and Spain. PBMCs, B-cell-depleted T cells, or T cells provided the cDNA or gDNA that made up the material.

As processed by the authors: The assay estimated nucleated cells by amplifying reference gene primers. The method was immunoSEQ multiplex PCR; TCRdb's version includes in-frame clones alone and lacks a portion of them. That table gives V, J and clone size, and the DNA gave D and trimming. Of about 100,000 clones in the sample, more than 85% were seen once. Germline V CDR1 and CDR2: SGHRS, YFSETQ. There are 16 residues in the CDR3. V lost 2 bases to trimming and J lost 1 base, with 14 bases between them. The chain combines TRBV5-1 with TRBJ2-3; possibly TRBD2 for D (6 bases). Sequencing used peripheral blood. The clonotype originates from a man aged 45-65 years with active or convalescent COVID-19. The CDR3 DNA is TGCGCCAGCAGCTTTGGGCGCGGGGCGGGCACAGATACGCAGTATTTT. It translates to CASSFGRGAGTDTQYF.